Each of the 6 T cell receptor beta chains below was sequenced from the same sample in a study of Ad26.COV2.S vaccination and SARS-CoV-2 variants. This table comes from immunoSEQ multiplex PCR, and its TCRdb copy is limited to in-frame clones, with some not included. The table shows about 350,000 clones, with 70% to 90% occurring only once. Treatment indicated: 19 received Ad26.COV2.S at low or high dose, single or two shots; five or six received placebo; per-sample allocation not given. Material that was analyzed had been drawn on day 63 after the first vaccine or placebo injection. Material: peripheral blood, obtained in a trial of Ad26.COV2.S vaccine versus placebo. The receptor set was obtained from a person between 18 and 65 years old who received the Ad26.COV2.S COVID-19 vaccine or a placebo.

The rearrangement joins TRBV9 to TRBJ1-2; TRBD1 agrees at 12 bases. The germline V gene has CDR1 SGDLS and CDR2 YYNGEE. The length of the CDR3 is 16 residues. J gave up 4 bases and V 2 bases, and 6 bases lay outside the gene matches. The CDR3 DNA sequence: TGTGCCAGCAGCGTCCGGGACAGGGGGCATGGCTATGGCTACACCTTC. Its protein is CASSVRDRGHGYGYTF.

The chain uses TRBV12-3 or TRBV12-4 and TRBJ1-5, with unresolved D. Trimming took off 6 bases at V and 9 bases at J, with 9 bases between the two ends. The CDR3 loop spans 11 amino acids. The DNA of the CDR3 is TGTGCCAGCAGCCTTGCGGGGCCCCAGCATTTT. Its protein product is CASSLAGPQHF.

This chain links TRBV19 with TRBJ2-7; 8 bases match TRBD2. With V trimmed by 5 bases and J by 2 bases, 11 bases remained unmatched. The CDR3 is made up of 16 amino acids. Germline CDR1 is LNHDA and CDR2 is SQIVND (reference sequence). This chain's CDR3 is CASSPFFGGATYEQYF. CDR3 sequence (DNA): TGTGCCAGTAGTCCCTTCTTCGGGGGGGCCACCTACGAGCAGTACTTC.

This clone has just a few counts. The chain employs TRBV27 and TRBJ2-1; 7 bases align to TRBD1. V gave up 5 bases and J gave up 4 bases; unmatched junction bases: 8. CDR1 and CDR2 from the germline V gene are MNHEY and SMNVEV (reference sequence). The CDR3 length is 15 residues. This CDR3 is CASSARGPLYNEQFF. DNA for the CDR3: TGTGCCAGCAGTGCTAGGGGGCCTTTATACAATGAGCAGTTCTTC.

The chain has TRBV27 and TRBJ2-3, with 9 bases matching TRBD2. CDR1 is MNHEY, CDR2 SMNVEV, per germline (reference sequence). Unmatched junction bases numbered 9, after V lost 6 bases and J lost 2 bases. The length of the CDR3 is 16 residues. CDR3 sequence: CASSSGLARPTDTQYF. The CDR3 coding sequence is TGTGCCAGCAGCTCAGGACTAGCGAGACCCACAGATACGCAGTATTTT.

This sequence joins TRBV14 and TRBJ2-1; unclear D gene. Germline CDR1 and CDR2: SGHDN and FVKESK. The germline V and J ends were trimmed by 9 bases and 1 base, with 16 bases remaining between them. The CDR3 loop spans 15 amino acids. The CDR3 loop is CASSITGGSYNEQFF. For the CDR3, the DNA is TGTGCCAGTAGTATAACGGGCGGTTCCTACAATGAGCAGTTCTTC.